The sequence of this T cell receptor beta chain was determined in a study of T cells expressing NK-cell markers. Overall study context: Source material for TCR beta repertoires consisted of sorted CD3+CD56+NKG2C+, CD3+CD56+NKG2C- and CD3+CD56-NKG2C+ T cells. Findings and caveats of the study: Of the CD8+ T cells in about 6 donors, roughly 1.0-7.0% belonged to dominant NKG2C+ clonotypes.

TCRdb reprocessed the 5' RACE reads; each CDR3 protein has one entry and no DNA is given. Found here are about 460,000 distinct CDR3 sequences; the top ten clones hold approximately 1.5%. On this clonotype: Antigen specificity is unknown.

This CDR3 is built from 16 residues. Germline lookup yields CDR1 MNHNS and CDR2 SASEGT. The V gene is TRBV6-1, the J gene TRBJ2-1; TCRdb reports TRBD2, a call that lacks DNA to check it against. The clonotype originates from a woman aged 50 to 65 in good health. The sample comprised blood T cells: a sorted CD56 or NKG2C T cell subset, CD4+ or CD8+ T cells, or bulk PBMC T cells (not recorded which). The CDR3 sequence is CASSEIKSGRANEQFF.